A selection of T cell receptor beta chains follows, all from one sample in a study of blood T cell repertoires in COVID-19. TCRdb's copy holds only in-frame clones and misses some; the assay was immunoSEQ multiplex PCR. This sample has 250,000 to 300,000 clones, with about 93% found just once. The sequenced sample consisted of PBMCs or T cells enriched from blood (not recorded which). The receptors originated from a woman younger than 45 who had recovered from COVID-19. The CDR3 runs from the conserved cysteine through the conserved F or W. A D gene is named only where the DNA matches it firmly. Only some rows state a clone size, as once, few, many or a class for expanded clones.

CDR3	DNA	V	size	J	D
CASSLNTGTGGDGYTF	TGTGCCAGCAGCTTAAATACCGGGACAGGGGGCGATGGCTACACCTTC	TRBV7-9	NA	TRBJ1-2	TRBD1
CASSLAGGGETQYF	TGTGCCAGCAGTTTAGCGGGAGGCGGCGAGACCCAGTACTTC	TRBV28	NA	TRBJ2-5	TRBD2
CASSTGTTNTEAFF	TGTGCCAGCAGCACCGGGACAACGAACACTGAAGCTTTCTTT	TRBV28	NA	TRBJ1-1	NA
CSATDSSVNTEAFF	TGCAGTGCTACTGACAGTTCCGTGAACACTGAAGCTTTCTTT	TRBV20-1	NA	TRBJ1-1	NA
CASRNGGATSPLHF	TGTGCCAGCAGGAACGGGGGGGCTACATCACCCCTCCACTTT	TRBV6-5	NA	TRBJ1-6	NA
CAWSPSRVGGNQPQHF	TGTGCCTGGAGCCCCAGCAGGGTGGGCGGCAATCAGCCCCAGCATTTT	TRBV30	NA	TRBJ1-5	NA
CASRSTSDRGRMFF	TGTGCCAGCAGGTCGACTAGCGATAGGGGTCGGATGTTCTTC	TRBV2	NA	TRBJ2-1	TRBD2
CASSYSGQGASYNEQFF	TGTGCCAGCAGTTACTCGGGACAGGGGGCCTCCTACAATGAGCAGTTCTTC	TRBV6-2/TRBV6-3	NA	TRBJ2-1	TRBD1
CASSLTLPNQPQHF	TGTGCCAGCAGCTTGACACTTCCCAATCAGCCCCAGCATTTT	TRBV28	once	TRBJ1-5	NA
CASTSTGNYGYTF	TGTGCCAGCACCTCCACAGGGAACTATGGCTACACCTTC	TRBV27	NA	TRBJ1-2	NA
CASSSQGDTQYF	TGCGCCAGCAGTTCCCAGGGAGATACGCAGTATTTT	TRBV4-3	NA	TRBJ2-3	NA
CANYRDNYGYTF	TGCGCCAACTACCGGGATAACTATGGCTACACCTTC	TRBV10-2	NA	TRBJ1-2	NA
CASSLLSGNQPQHF	TGTGCCAGCAGTTTACTCTCGGGCAATCAGCCCCAGCATTTT	TRBV28	NA	TRBJ1-5	NA
CASSLDELAGGPNTGELFF	TGTGCCAGCAGTTTAGACGAACTAGCGGGAGGGCCGAACACCGGGGAGCTGTTTTTT	TRBV28	NA	TRBJ2-2	TRBD2
CAWSVGRGHTGELFF	TGTGCCTGGAGTGTAGGCAGGGGTCACACCGGGGAGCTGTTTTTT	TRBV30	NA	TRBJ2-2	NA
CASSLDRSLAGGLYNEQFF	TGTGCCAGCAGCTTAGACAGGTCCCTAGCGGGAGGGCTCTACAATGAGCAGTTCTTC	TRBV11-2	NA	TRBJ2-1	TRBD2
CASSPRGILTSGGTDTQYF	TGTGCCAGCAGCCCAAGAGGGATTCTGACTAGCGGAGGAACAGATACGCAGTATTTT	TRBV7-2	once	TRBJ2-3	TRBD2
CASSRPGTGSYEQYF	TGTGCCAGCAGCCGTCCCGGGACAGGGTCCTACGAGCAGTACTTC	TRBV7-2	once	TRBJ2-7	TRBD1
CASSLGTGATEAFF	TGTGCCAGCAGCTTAGGGACAGGGGCCACTGAAGCTTTCTTT	TRBV7-6	NA	TRBJ1-1	TRBD1
CASSISYSGYTF	TGTGCCAGCAGTATATCTTACTCGGGCTACACCTTC	TRBV28	NA	TRBJ1-2	NA
CASSYESSYNSPLHF	TGTGCCAGCAGCTATGAGAGCTCCTATAATTCACCCCTCCACTTT	TRBV27	NA	TRBJ1-6	NA
CASNLDMEAFF	TGTGCCAGCAACTTAGACATGGAAGCTTTCTTT	TRBV6-5	NA	TRBJ1-1	NA
CASSPRTGGNQPQHF	TGTGCCAGCAGTCCCCGGACAGGGGGCAATCAGCCCCAGCATTTT	TRBV28	NA	TRBJ1-5	TRBD1
CASSLAGTGGDNEQFF	TGCGCCAGCAGCTTGGCCGGGACAGGAGGGGACAATGAGCAGTTCTTC	TRBV5-1	NA	TRBJ2-1	TRBD1
CASSLGGPEQYF	TGCGCCAGCAGCTTGGGGGGGCCCGAGCAGTACTTC	TRBV5-1	NA	TRBJ2-7	NA
CASSGAANYGYTF	TGCGCCAGCAGCGGGGCAGCTAACTATGGCTACACCTTC	TRBV5-1	NA	TRBJ1-2	NA
CASSLASGANTGELFF	TGTGCTAGCAGCTTAGCGTCCGGAGCGAACACCGGGGAGCTGTTTTTT	TRBV7-7	once	TRBJ2-2	NA
CASSPPSGDGDTQYF	TGTGCCAGCTCACCCCCGTCGGGGGATGGGGATACGCAGTATTTT	TRBV18	NA	TRBJ2-3	NA